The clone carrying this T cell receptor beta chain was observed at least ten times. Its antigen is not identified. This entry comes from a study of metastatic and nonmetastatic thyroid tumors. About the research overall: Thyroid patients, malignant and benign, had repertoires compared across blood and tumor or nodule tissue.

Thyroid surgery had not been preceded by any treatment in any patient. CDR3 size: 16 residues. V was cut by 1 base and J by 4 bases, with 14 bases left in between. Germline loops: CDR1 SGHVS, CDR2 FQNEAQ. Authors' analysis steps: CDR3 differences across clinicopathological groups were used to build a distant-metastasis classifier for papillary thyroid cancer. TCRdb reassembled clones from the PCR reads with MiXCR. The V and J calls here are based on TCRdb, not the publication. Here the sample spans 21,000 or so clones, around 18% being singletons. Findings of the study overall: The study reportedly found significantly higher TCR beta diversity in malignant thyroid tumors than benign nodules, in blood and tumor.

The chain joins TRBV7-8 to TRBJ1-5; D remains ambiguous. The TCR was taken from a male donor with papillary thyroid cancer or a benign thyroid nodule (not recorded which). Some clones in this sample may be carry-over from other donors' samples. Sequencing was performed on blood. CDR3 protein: CASSLGVGRLNQPQHF. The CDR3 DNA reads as TGTGCCAGCAGCTTAGGGGTGGGTCGACTTAATCAGCCCCAGCATTTT.